Listed below are T cell receptor beta chains from one sample, sequenced in a study of blood T cell repertoires in COVID-19. This table comes from immunoSEQ multiplex PCR, and its TCRdb copy is limited to in-frame clones, with some not included. Of around 220,000 clones listed, 88% were seen once; the top ten hold around 1.5%. The material sequenced was peripheral blood. These receptors came from a man aged 18-30 years with active or convalescent COVID-19. Both conserved end residues are part of each CDR3. The D gene is left open where the match is weak. Size values are once, few and many counts, or a class for expanded clones, and some rows have none.

D gene	V gene	clone size	J gene	CDR3 protein	CDR3 DNA
NA	TRBV28	few	TRBJ1-2	CASWGMGGNYGYTF	TGTGCCAGCTGGGGTATGGGGGGGAACTATGGCTACACCTTC
TRBD1	TRBV5-1	NA	TRBJ2-5	CASRASGTAQETQYF	TGCGCCAGCAGGGCTTCCGGGACAGCCCAAGAGACCCAGTACTTC
TRBD1	TRBV5-4	once	TRBJ1-1	CASRPRDSSALNTEAFF	TGTGCCAGCAGGCCAAGGGACAGTTCCGCCTTGAACACTGAAGCTTTCTTT
NA	TRBV10-2	NA	TRBJ2-7	CASSVGLAYEQYF	TGCGCCAGCAGTGTTGGACTTGCCTACGAGCAGTACTTC
TRBD2	TRBV7-8	NA	TRBJ2-7	CASSLLAGDEQYF	TGTGCCAGCAGCTTGCTAGCGGGAGACGAGCAGTACTTC
NA	TRBV4-3	NA	TRBJ2-3	CASSQEAGRTDTQYF	TGCGCCAGCAGCCAAGAGGCGGGTCGCACAGATACGCAGTATTTT
NA	TRBV2	NA	TRBJ1-4	CASSENGNEGKLFF	TGTGCCAGCAGTGAGAACGGGAATGAAGGGAAACTGTTTTTT
NA	TRBV18	NA	TRBJ2-5	CASSRAGQETQYF	TGTGCCAGCTCGAGGGCGGGGCAAGAGACCCAGTACTTC
NA	TRBV11-2	NA	TRBJ1-2	CASSLVSQGYGYTF	TGTGCCAGCAGCTTAGTTAGCCAGGGATACGGCTACACCTTC
TRBD1	TRBV19	once	TRBJ1-4	CASTKDRVDEKLFF	TGTGCCAGTACCAAGGACAGGGTTGATGAAAAACTGTTTTTT
TRBD1	TRBV5-6	NA	TRBJ1-2	CASSSTGADYGYTF	TGTGCCAGCAGCTCGACAGGGGCGGACTATGGCTACACCTTC
TRBD1	TRBV2	NA	TRBJ1-4	CASSEKTGGGEKLFF	TGTGCCAGCAGTGAAAAAACAGGGGGCGGTGAAAAACTGTTTTTT
NA	TRBV28	NA	TRBJ1-6	CASRPEGVRSPLHF	TGTGCCAGCAGGCCGGAAGGAGTACGGTCACCCCTCCACTTT
NA	TRBV6-5	NA	TRBJ1-1	CASSYPGRAGTEAFF	TGTGCCAGCAGTTACCCAGGCAGGGCCGGCACTGAAGCTTTCTTT
NA	TRBV9	NA	TRBJ2-1	CASSVQSYNEQFF	TGTGCCAGCAGCGTACAATCCTACAATGAGCAGTTCTTC
NA	TRBV19	NA	TRBJ1-2	CASSSGALRSGYTF	TGTGCCAGTAGTAGCGGAGCGCTGCGGAGTGGCTACACCTTC
NA	TRBV7-9	NA	TRBJ2-3	CASSRPVAGSTDTQYF	TGTGCCAGCAGCCGGCCCGTGGCGGGTAGCACAGATACGCAGTATTTT
NA	TRBV2	NA	TRBJ1-4	CASSVAASYEKLFF	TGTGCCAGCAGTGTAGCGGCATCGTATGAAAAACTGTTTTTT
NA	TRBV11-2	NA	TRBJ2-1	CASSLSISLNEQFF	TGTGCCAGCAGCTTATCGATTAGCTTGAATGAGCAGTTCTTC
NA	TRBV6-6	NA	TRBJ2-7	CASSPLGGGSYEQYF	TGTGCCAGCAGCCCCCTGGGAGGGGGCTCCTACGAGCAGTACTTC
NA	TRBV4-2	once	TRBJ2-5	CASSQESLFQEIQYF	TGTGCCAGCAGCCAAGAGTCACTATTCCAAGAGATCCAGTACTTC
TRBD2	TRBV2	NA	TRBJ2-1	CASRPGGSPNEQFF	TGTGCCAGCAGACCCGGGGGGAGCCCCAATGAGCAGTTCTTC
TRBD2	TRBV9	once	TRBJ2-7	CASSVVAGENYEQYF	TGTGCCAGCAGCGTCGTAGCGGGAGAGAACTACGAGCAGTACTTC
TRBD2	TRBV7-9	NA	TRBJ2-7	CASGPGTSGRSSYEQYF	TGTGCCAGCGGACCCGGGACTAGCGGGAGGAGCTCCTACGAGCAGTACTTC
NA	TRBV10-2	NA	TRBJ2-1	CASIPTGYLLGEQFF	TGCGCCAGCATACCTACGGGATACTTACTCGGTGAGCAGTTCTTC
NA	TRBV5-1	NA	TRBJ2-2	CASSLRVIGEMTGELFF	TGCGCCAGCAGCTTGCGCGTCATCGGGGAGATGACCGGGGAGCTGTTTTTT
NA	TRBV30	NA	TRBJ2-7	CAWTTGSTYEQYF	TGTGCCTGGACAACCGGGAGTACCTACGAGCAGTACTTC
TRBD2	TRBV9	NA	TRBJ2-7	CASSETSGRFVDEQYF	TGTGCCAGCAGCGAGACTAGCGGGAGGTTCGTTGACGAGCAGTACTTC
TRBD1	TRBV6-5	few	TRBJ1-4	CASSLTGGNEKLFF	TGTGCCAGCAGCCTCACAGGGGGTAATGAAAAACTGTTTTTT
TRBD2	TRBV6-5	once	TRBJ2-7	CASSAMILAEYEQYF	TGTGCCAGCAGCGCCATGATACTAGCGGAATACGAGCAGTACTTC
TRBD1	TRBV30	NA	TRBJ1-1	CAWSLNRGQTEAFF	TGTGCCTGGAGTCTAAACAGGGGGCAGACTGAAGCTTTCTTT
NA	TRBV7-3	NA	TRBJ2-5	CASSRSAGTQETQYF	TGTGCCAGCAGCCGATCTGCCGGGACTCAAGAGACCCAGTACTTC
NA	TRBV18	NA	TRBJ1-2	CASSPIQVNYGYTF	TGTGCCAGCTCACCCATCCAGGTTAACTATGGCTACACCTTC
TRBD2	TRBV7-8	NA	TRBJ2-3	CASSLVLAGGFISTDTQYF	TGTGCCAGCAGCTTAGTGCTAGCGGGGGGGTTTATTAGCACAGATACGCAGTATTTT
NA	TRBV12-1	NA	TRBJ1-3	CASSFAPPPRVSGNTIYF	TGTGCCAGCAGCTTTGCACCCCCCCCCAGGGTGTCGGGAAACACCATATATTTT
NA	TRBV3-1/TRBV3-2	NA	TRBJ1-1	CASSRSPMNTEAFF	TGTGCCAGCAGCCGCAGTCCCATGAACACTGAAGCTTTCTTT
TRBD2	TRBV5-1	NA	TRBJ2-7	CASSPGSGRGYEQYF	TGCGCCAGCAGCCCGGGAAGCGGGAGAGGATACGAGCAGTACTTC
TRBD1	TRBV27	once	TRBJ1-6	CASSFGTGNNSPLHF	TGTGCCAGCAGTTTTGGGACAGGAAATAATTCACCCCTCCACTTT
TRBD1	TRBV28	NA	TRBJ2-7	CASSPGQELSRQYF	TGTGCCAGCAGTCCTGGACAGGAACTATCGAGGCAGTACTTC
NA	TRBV7-9	once	TRBJ1-2	CASSLSGVGAHSLYGYTF	TGTGCCAGCAGCCTAAGTGGTGTAGGGGCTCACTCCCTTTATGGCTACACCTTC
TRBD1	TRBV7-2	NA	TRBJ2-2	CASSLPQGASGELFF	TGTGCCAGCAGCTTACCCCAGGGGGCGAGCGGGGAGCTGTTTTTT
NA	TRBV20-1	NA	TRBJ1-5	CSARRDQPQHF	TGCAGTGCGAGACGGGATCAGCCCCAGCATTTT